Detailed here is one TCR beta chain. This sample is drawn from a study of blood T cell repertoires in COVID-19. Whole-study context: COVID-19 samples from acute and convalescent phases originated in the United States, Italy and Spain. In each case, the material was cDNA or gDNA derived from T cells, B-cell-depleted T cells, or PBMCs.

CDR1 and CDR2 from the germline V gene are SGHKS and YYEKEE (reference sequence). The CDR3 contains 16 residues. V shed 3 bases and J shed 2 bases, with 12 bases lying between them. Original data processing: The authors estimated nucleated cell counts from reference gene primer amplification. TCRdb keeps only in-frame clones here, not all; method: immunoSEQ multiplex PCR. That table furnishes V, J and clone size, whereas the DNA furnished D and trimming. The sample carries about 260,000 clones, less than 90% recorded once. This chain connects TRBV5-5 to TRBJ2-6; D ambiguous. The specimen was peripheral blood. This TCR derives from a middle-aged woman who had recovered from COVID-19. CDR3 loop: CASSSLQRAGANVLTF. The CDR3 DNA reads as TGTGCCAGCAGCTCCCTTCAAAGAGCTGGGGCCAACGTCCTGACTTTC.